This entry lists 27 T cell receptor beta chains sequenced from one sample in a study of shared clonotypes between healthy human individuals. Measured with immunoSEQ multiplex PCR; TCRdb has only the in-frame clones, and not every one. The sample yields over a million clones, roughly 97% seen once. Sample: naive CD4+ T cells sorted from blood. As for subset: CD45RA+ positively selected. These TCRs come from a man aged 25-40 years in good health.

The V gene is TRBV2, the J gene TRBJ2-1; D ambiguous. Germline-derived CDR1 and CDR2 are SNHLY and FYNNEI. V was trimmed by 6 bases and J by 7 bases, leaving 10 bases between them. The CDR3 has 12 amino acids. The CDR3 sequence is CASRRDTNEQFF. CDR3 DNA: TGTGCCAGCAGGAGAGACACAAATGAGCAGTTCTTC. The whole variable domain, filled in from reference TRBV2 and TRBJ2-1, reads EPEVTQTPSHQVTQMGQEVILRCVPISNHLYFYWYRQILGQKVEFLVSFYNNEISEKSEIFDDQFSVERPDGSNFTLKIRSTKLEDSAMYFCASRRDTNEQFFGPGTRLTVL.

The chain couples TRBV18 to TRBJ2-5, with TRBD1 matching 8 bases. Losses at the gene ends were 3 bases for V and 5 bases for J; bases not matched to a gene: 8. The V gene's germline CDR1 is KGHSH and CDR2 LQKENI. This CDR3 is built from 15 residues. CDR3 sequence reads: CASSPNRGVQETQYF. CDR3 DNA: TGTGCCAGCTCACCGAACAGGGGGGTCCAGGAGACCCAGTACTTC.

This chain connects TRBV11-2 to TRBJ2-7, with 11 bases lining up with TRBD2. Germline V gives CDR1 SGHAT, CDR2 FQNNGV. The junction had 9 bases not matched to a gene; V was cut back by 5 bases and J by 6 bases. CDR3 length: 15 amino acids. CDR3 bases: TGTGCCAGCAGCGAAGTAGCGGGAGGGCTTGGCGAGCAGTACTTC. Protein sequence: CASSEVAGGLGEQYF.

The chain has TRBV7-3 and TRBJ2-1; the D is unclear. Trimming pared 0 bases from V and 6 bases from J, leaving 9 bases between. This CDR3 region has 14 residues. The germline V gene encodes CDR1 SGHTA and CDR2 FQGTGA. The CDR3 DNA follows: TGTGCCAGCAGCTTAACGCCGAGGTCCAATGAGCAGTTCTTC. It translates to CASSLTPRSNEQFF.

The chain uses TRBV5-1 and TRBJ2-7, with D possibly being TRBD2 (5 bases). With 0 bases removed from V and 0 bases from J, the gap between germline ends came to 10 bases. The length of the CDR3 is 15 residues. CDR1 is SGHRS, CDR2 YFSETQ, per germline. For the CDR3, the DNA is TGCGCCAGCAGCTTGGACGGGATCTCCTCCTACGAGCAGTACTTC. As protein: CASSLDGISSYEQYF.

CDR3 amino acids: CASSLLDQTYEQYF. The CDR3 DNA sequence: TGTGCCAGCAGCTTACTGGACCAAACCTACGAGCAGTACTTC. The V call is TRBV7-9, the J call TRBJ2-7; D ambiguous. CDR3 length: 14 residues. Per germline, CDR1 SEHNR and CDR2 FQNEAQ (reference sequence). The V and J ends lost 2 bases and 2 bases respectively, with 10 bases between them.

The chain has TRBV5-1 and TRBJ2-1; 7 nucleotides align to TRBD2. The CDR3 is made up of 15 amino acids. The J segment lost 7 bases and the V segment lost 0 bases, leaving 7 bases of the junction unmatched. Germline V gene lookup returns CDR1 SGHRS and CDR2 YFSETQ. The CDR3 sequence: CASSLVRGSRNEQFF. The DNA of the CDR3 is TGCGCCAGCAGCTTGGTACGCGGGAGTAGGAATGAGCAGTTCTTC.

The chain employs TRBV27 and TRBJ2-1; no definite D call. CDR1 is MNHEY and CDR2 is SMNVEV in the germline V gene (reference sequence). The CDR3 spans 13 residues. The ends were cut back, 6 bases at V and 8 bases at J, with 14 bases in the middle. The CDR3 reads CASSPLVGYEQFF. In nucleotides, the CDR3 is TGTGCCAGCAGCCCTCTGGTCGGGTATGAGCAGTTCTTC.

The chain is built from TRBV5-1 and TRBJ1-2; 12 nucleotides match TRBD1. The CDR3 is made up of 15 amino acids. Germline loops: CDR1 SGHRS, CDR2 YFSETQ. After removal of 2 bases from V and 8 bases from J, the junction contained 7 bases not matched to a gene. The DNA for the CDR3 is TGCGCCAGCAGCTTTACCGGGACAGGGGGCAGAGGCTACACCTTC. Its protein product is CASSFTGTGGRGYTF.

V gene TRBV5-4 combines with J gene TRBJ2-1; the match to TRBD2 covers 10 bases. From germline, CDR1 is SGHNT and CDR2 YYREEE (reference sequence). V dropped 2 bases and J dropped 5; count of bases not matched to a gene: 4. The CDR3 has 15 residues. The CDR3 sequence is CASSFSGRLDNEQFF. The CDR3 DNA sequence: TGTGCCAGCAGCTTTAGCGGGAGGTTGGACAATGAGCAGTTCTTC.

The gene calls are TRBV10-3 and TRBJ1-1; D unresolved. The germline CDR1 and CDR2 sequences are ENHRY and SYGVKD. The CDR3 is made up of 15 amino acids. V lost 0 bases and J lost 2, with 10 bases in between. The CDR3 DNA is TGTGCCATCAGTGAGTCAAGGGCTGGTAACACTGAAGCTTTCTTT. It translates to CAISESRAGNTEAFF.

Notes on this clone: The identical CDR3 is also encoded by other nucleotide sequences in the sample. The chain joins TRBV18 to TRBJ2-7; 7 nucleotides align to TRBD2. The CDR3 spans 13 residues. CDR1 KGHSH and CDR2 LQKENI come from the germline V gene. Losses at the gene ends were 1 base for V and 4 bases for J; bases not matched to a gene: 1. In DNA form, the CDR3 reads TGTGCCAGCTCACCACTGGGGGGGTACGAGCAGTACTTC. Protein product: CASSPLGGYEQYF. The complete variable domain, with remaining parts taken from reference TRBV18 and TRBJ2-7, reads NAGVMQNPRHLVRRRGQEARLRCSPMKGHSHVYWYRQLPEEGLKFMVYLQKENIIDESGMPKERFSAEFPKEGPSILRIQQVVRGDSAAYFCASSPLGGYEQYFGPGTRLTVT.

The CDR3 region is CASSPGGSIFYEQYF. CDR3 bases: TGTGCCAGCAGTCCTGGTGGCTCGATCTTCTACGAGCAGTACTTC. This sequence joins TRBV28 and TRBJ2-7; D remains ambiguous. CDR3 length equals 15 residues. Germline values: CDR1 MDHEN, CDR2 SYDVKM. The ends were cut back, 5 bases at V and 3 bases at J, with 17 bases in the middle.

This clone was seen a few times. The CDR3 DNA reads as TGTGCCAGCAGCCCCACGGGACTAGGACTCCACGAGCAGTACTTC. Residues: CASSPTGLGLHEQYF. The V gene is TRBV5-4, the J gene TRBJ2-7, with 8 bases matching TRBD2. Germline trimming cut 4 bases from V and 5 bases from J; bases unmatched to any gene: 11. CDR1 and CDR2 from the germline V gene are SGHNT and YYREEE (reference sequence). The CDR3 loop spans 15 amino acids. The entire variable domain, with the rest obtained from reference TRBV5-4 and TRBJ2-7, is as follows: ETGVTQSPTHLIKTRGQQVTLRCSSQSGHNTVSWYQQALGQGPQFIFQYYREEENGRGNFPPRFSGLQFPNYSSELNVNALELDDSALYLCASSPTGLGLHEQYFGPGTRLTVT.

The rearrangement uses TRBV27 and TRBJ2-7; 9 bases agree with TRBD2. Germline assignment: CDR1 MNHEY and CDR2 SMNVEV (reference sequence). The CDR3 length is 18 residues. Trimming at V came to 3 bases and at J to 1 base, leaving 13 bases not matched to a gene. The CDR3 loop reads CASSFTMDFSGSSYEQYF. The CDR3 DNA reads TGTGCCAGCAGTTTTACCATGGATTTTAGCGGGAGTTCCTACGAGCAGTACTTC.

This clone was picked up one time. This sample also contains other DNA sequences that code for the same CDR3. The chain recombines TRBV18 with TRBJ2-5; a weak D match, TRBD2 (5 bases). Germline CDR1 and CDR2: KGHSH and LQKENI. The ends were cut back, 4 bases at V and 2 bases at J, with 8 bases in the middle. The CDR3 has 13 residues. The CDR3 protein is CASSLGLQETQYF. CDR3 bases: TGTGCCAGCTCACTTGGACTGCAAGAGACCCAGTACTTC.

CDR3 residues: CASSVGGFKTGELFF. CDR3 DNA sequence: TGTGCCAGCAGCGTAGGAGGGTTTAAGACCGGGGAGCTGTTTTTT. The chain employs TRBV9 and TRBJ2-2; weak D call: TRBD2 (5 bases). V lost 0 bases and J 5 bases, leaving 11 bases between the germline ends. This CDR3 is built from 15 residues. The germline gives CDR1 SGDLS, CDR2 YYNGEE.

The chain carries TRBV18 and TRBJ2-2, with 7 bases aligning to TRBD1. With 3 bases clipped from V and 0 bases from J, the junction kept 13 bases outside the gene matches. Looked up from germline, CDR1 is KGHSH and CDR2 is LQKENI. The CDR3 extends over 19 amino acids. For the CDR3, the DNA is TGTGCCAGCTCACCTGCGGACAGGTTAACCACCGCGAACACCGGGGAGCTGTTTTTT. Translating it yields CASSPADRLTTANTGELFF.

This chain connects TRBV19 to TRBJ2-2; possibly TRBD2 for D (6 bases). V shed 3 bases and J shed 0 bases, with 17 bases lying between them. Germline lookup yields CDR1 LNHDA and CDR2 SQIVND (reference sequence). This CDR3 is 18 amino acids long. The chain's CDR3 is CASSMFGRGMTNTGELFF. CDR3 in DNA: TGTGCCAGTAGTATGTTTGGTCGGGGGATGACGAACACCGGGGAGCTGTTTTTT.

V gene TRBV5-4 combines with J gene TRBJ2-2; 15 nucleotides agree with TRBD2. The V gene end was trimmed by 5 bases and the J gene end by 4 bases; junction bases not matched to a gene: 9. The CDR3 is made up of 18 amino acids. In germline, CDR1 is SGHNT, CDR2 YYREEE (reference sequence). In DNA form, the CDR3 reads TGTGCCAGCAGTCCGGGACTAGCGGGAGGCTATGGCACCGGGGAGCTGTTTTTT. Translating it yields CASSPGLAGGYGTGELFF.

V is TRBV7-6 and J is TRBJ1-5; D unresolved. V was trimmed by 1 base and J by 2 bases, leaving 9 bases between them. Germline V gene lookup returns CDR1 SGHVS and CDR2 FNYEAQ. CDR3 length: 15 amino acids. The CDR3 protein is CASSLGWDGNQPQHF. CDR3 DNA: TGTGCCAGCAGCTTAGGGTGGGATGGCAATCAGCCCCAGCATTTT.

The CDR3 protein is CASSLWGERSNQPQHF. CDR3 DNA: TGTGCCAGCAGTTTATGGGGGGAGCGTAGCAATCAGCCCCAGCATTTT. The rearrangement links TRBV27 to TRBJ1-5; tentative D call: TRBD1 (5 bases). CDR3 length: 16 amino acids. The germline V and J ends were trimmed by 1 base and 0 bases, with 10 bases remaining between them. Germline V CDR1 and CDR2: MNHEY, SMNVEV (reference sequence).

This clone was seen more than once but under ten times. The chain joins TRBV28 to TRBJ1-2; D unresolved. Germline CDR1 and CDR2: MDHEN and SYDVKM. CDR3 size: 13 residues. The V gene lost 11 bases and the J gene lost 0 bases, with 13 bases spanning the gap. The CDR3 loop reads CAGSTAANYGYTF. CDR3 bases: TGTGCCGGATCTACAGCTGCTAACTATGGCTACACCTTC.

Here the CDR3 DNA reads TGTGCCAGTAGTATAGAGGAGGGTATCCACGAGCAGTACTTC. Its translation is CASSIEEGIHEQYF. The rearrangement joins TRBV19 to TRBJ2-7; the D gene is possibly TRBD2 (6 bases). The CDR3 extends over 14 amino acids. Germline CDR1 LNHDA, CDR2 SQIVND (reference sequence). V dropped 0 bases and J dropped 5 bases, with 11 bases sitting between them.

With respect to this clone: In the same sample, other DNA sequences code for this CDR3. The chain recombines TRBV14 with TRBJ2-7; no clear D gene. Germline V gene sequence: CDR1 SGHDN, CDR2 FVKESK. V was clipped by 3 bases and J by 0 bases, with 0 bases between them. The CDR3 is made up of 11 amino acids. CDR3 bases: TGTGCCAGCAGCCACTCCTACGAGCAGTACTTC. This gives the protein CASSHSYEQYF. The full variable domain, rest sourced from reference TRBV14 and TRBJ2-7, is EAGVTQFPSHSVIEKGQTVTLRCDPISGHDNLYWYRRVMGKEIKFLLHFVKESKQDESGMPNNRFLAERTGGTYSTLKVQPAELEDSGVYFCASSHSYEQYFGPGTRLTVT.

This clone was seen only once. This chain links TRBV6-6 with TRBJ2-7; 7 bases map to TRBD2. The V segment lost 6 bases and the J segment 1 base; nucleotides outside the gene matches: 6. Germline V CDR1 and CDR2: MNHNY, SVGAGI (reference sequence). This CDR3 has 14 amino acids. This CDR3 reads CASSPGLDSYEQYF. The CDR3 DNA reads as TGTGCCAGCAGCCCCGGACTAGATTCCTACGAGCAGTACTTC.

This rearrangement joins TRBV27 to TRBJ1-4; D is uncertain. CDR3 length equals 13 residues. The germline V gene encodes CDR1 MNHEY and CDR2 SMNVEV (reference sequence). Trimming shortened V by 5 bases and J by 4 bases, and 8 bases separated the two germline ends. This CDR3 is CASSRSLNEKLFF. CDR3 in DNA: TGTGCCAGCAGTCGATCCCTTAATGAAAAACTGTTTTTT.